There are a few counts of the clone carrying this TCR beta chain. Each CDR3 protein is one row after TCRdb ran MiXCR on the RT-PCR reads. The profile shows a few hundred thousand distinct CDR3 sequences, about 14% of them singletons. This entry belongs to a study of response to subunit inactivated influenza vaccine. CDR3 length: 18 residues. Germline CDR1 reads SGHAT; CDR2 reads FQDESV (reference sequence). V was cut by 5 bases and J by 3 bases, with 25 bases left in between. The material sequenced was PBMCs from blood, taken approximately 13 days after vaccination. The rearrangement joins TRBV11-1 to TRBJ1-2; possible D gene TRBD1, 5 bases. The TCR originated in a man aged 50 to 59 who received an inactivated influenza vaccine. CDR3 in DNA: TGTGCCAGCAGCCCCGTTCCCGGGACCGTCAGGTTGGACTATGGCTACACCTTC. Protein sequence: CASSPVPGTVRLDYGYTF.